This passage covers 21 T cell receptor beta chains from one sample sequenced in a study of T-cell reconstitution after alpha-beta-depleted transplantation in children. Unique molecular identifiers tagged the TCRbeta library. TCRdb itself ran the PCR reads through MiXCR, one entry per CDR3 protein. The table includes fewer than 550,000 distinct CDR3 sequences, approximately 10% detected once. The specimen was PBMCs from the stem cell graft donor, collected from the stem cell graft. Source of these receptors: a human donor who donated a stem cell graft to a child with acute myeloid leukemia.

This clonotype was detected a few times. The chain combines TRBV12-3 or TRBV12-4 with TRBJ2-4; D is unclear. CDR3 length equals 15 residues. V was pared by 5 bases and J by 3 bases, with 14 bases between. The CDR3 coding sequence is TGTGCCAGCAGTCGGACGGAAGGGAACAAAAACATTCAGTACTTC. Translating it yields CASSRTEGNKNIQYF.

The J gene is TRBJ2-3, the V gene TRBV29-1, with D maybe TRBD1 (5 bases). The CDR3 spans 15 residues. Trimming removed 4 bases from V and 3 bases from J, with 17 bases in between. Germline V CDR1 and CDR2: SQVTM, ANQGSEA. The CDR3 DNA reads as TGCAGCGTTGCCCAGGGTCAGACCGTAACAGATACGCAGTATTTT. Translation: CSVAQGQTVTDTQYF.

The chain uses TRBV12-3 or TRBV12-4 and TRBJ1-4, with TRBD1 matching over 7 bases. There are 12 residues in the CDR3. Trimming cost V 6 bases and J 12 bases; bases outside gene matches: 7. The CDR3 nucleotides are TGTGCCAGCAGCATTCATCAGGGGGAACTGTTTTTT. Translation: CASSIHQGELFF.

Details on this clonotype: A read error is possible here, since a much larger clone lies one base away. The CDR3 region is CASSRLAQTYEQYF. In DNA form, the CDR3 reads TGTGCCAGCTCACGACTAGCGCAAACCTACGAGCAGTACTTC. V and J are TRBV18 and TRBJ2-7, with TRBD2 matching 8 bases. There are 14 residues in the CDR3. Germline CDR1 reads KGHSH; CDR2 reads LQKENI. J lost 2 bases, V lost 4 bases, and 4 bases had no gene match.

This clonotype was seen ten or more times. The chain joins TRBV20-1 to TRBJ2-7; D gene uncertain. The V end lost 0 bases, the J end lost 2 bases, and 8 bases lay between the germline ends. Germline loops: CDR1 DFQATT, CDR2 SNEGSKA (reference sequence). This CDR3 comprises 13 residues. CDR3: CSAREKGTYEQYV. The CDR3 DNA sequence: TGCAGTGCTAGAGAAAAGGGAACCTACGAGCAGTACGTC.

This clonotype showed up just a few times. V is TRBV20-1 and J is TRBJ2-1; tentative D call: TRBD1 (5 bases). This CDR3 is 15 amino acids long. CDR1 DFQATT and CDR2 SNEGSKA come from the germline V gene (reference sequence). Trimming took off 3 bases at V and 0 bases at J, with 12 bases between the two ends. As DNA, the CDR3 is TGCAGTGCTAGGGAGACAGTTAGCTCCTACAATGAGCAGTTCTTC. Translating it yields CSARETVSSYNEQFF.

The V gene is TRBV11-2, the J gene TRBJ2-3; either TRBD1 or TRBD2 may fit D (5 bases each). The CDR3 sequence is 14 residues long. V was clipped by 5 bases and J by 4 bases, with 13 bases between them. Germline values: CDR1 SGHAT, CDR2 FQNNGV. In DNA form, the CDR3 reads TGTGCCAGCAGCCCAACTGGGACCCCAGATACGCAGTATTTT. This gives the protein CASSPTGTPDTQYF.

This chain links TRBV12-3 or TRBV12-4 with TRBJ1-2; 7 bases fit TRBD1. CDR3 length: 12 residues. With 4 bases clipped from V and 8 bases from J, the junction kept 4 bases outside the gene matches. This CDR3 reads CASSYTGEGYTF. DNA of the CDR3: TGTGCCAGCAGTTATACAGGGGAGGGCTACACCTTC.

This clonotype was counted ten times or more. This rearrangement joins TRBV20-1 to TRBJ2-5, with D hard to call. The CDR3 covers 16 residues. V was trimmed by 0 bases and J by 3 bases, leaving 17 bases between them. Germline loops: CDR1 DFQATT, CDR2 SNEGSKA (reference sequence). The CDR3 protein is CSARDLSRVDKETQYF. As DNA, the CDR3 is TGCAGTGCTAGAGATTTGAGTCGGGTGGATAAAGAGACCCAGTACTTC.

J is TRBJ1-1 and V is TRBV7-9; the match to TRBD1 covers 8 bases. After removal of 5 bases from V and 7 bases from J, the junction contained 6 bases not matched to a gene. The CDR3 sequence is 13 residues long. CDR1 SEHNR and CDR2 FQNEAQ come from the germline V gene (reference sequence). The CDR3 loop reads CASSGTGRIEAFF. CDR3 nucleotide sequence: TGTGCCAGCAGCGGGACAGGCCGGATTGAAGCTTTCTTT.

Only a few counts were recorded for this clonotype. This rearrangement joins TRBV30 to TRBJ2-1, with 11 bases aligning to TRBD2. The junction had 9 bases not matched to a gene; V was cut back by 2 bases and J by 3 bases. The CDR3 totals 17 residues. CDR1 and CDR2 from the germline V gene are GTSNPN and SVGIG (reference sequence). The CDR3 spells CAWSHTTGTSGYNEQFF. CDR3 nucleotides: TGTGCCTGGAGTCACACCACCGGGACTAGCGGCTACAATGAGCAGTTCTTC.

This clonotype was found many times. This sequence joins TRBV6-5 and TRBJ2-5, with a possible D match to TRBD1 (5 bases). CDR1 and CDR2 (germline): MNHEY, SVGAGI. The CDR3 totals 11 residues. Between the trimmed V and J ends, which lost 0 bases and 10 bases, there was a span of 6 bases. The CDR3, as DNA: TGTGCCAGCAGTTACTCGGGGCTCCAGTACTTC. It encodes CASSYSGLQYF.

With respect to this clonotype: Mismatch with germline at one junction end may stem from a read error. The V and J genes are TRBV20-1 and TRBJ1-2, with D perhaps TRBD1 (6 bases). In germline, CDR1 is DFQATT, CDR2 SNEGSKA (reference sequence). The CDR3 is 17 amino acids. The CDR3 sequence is CCARDIRLRQANYGYTF. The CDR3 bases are TGCTGTGCTAGAGACATTCGCCTTAGACAGGCCAACTATGGCTACACCTTC.

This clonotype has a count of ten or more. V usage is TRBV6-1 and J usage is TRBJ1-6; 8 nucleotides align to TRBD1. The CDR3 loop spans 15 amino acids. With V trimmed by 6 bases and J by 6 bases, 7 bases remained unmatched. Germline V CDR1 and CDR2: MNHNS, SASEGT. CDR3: CASSGTGGLNSPLHF. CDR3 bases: TGTGCCAGCAGCGGAACAGGGGGTCTTAATTCACCCCTCCACTTT.

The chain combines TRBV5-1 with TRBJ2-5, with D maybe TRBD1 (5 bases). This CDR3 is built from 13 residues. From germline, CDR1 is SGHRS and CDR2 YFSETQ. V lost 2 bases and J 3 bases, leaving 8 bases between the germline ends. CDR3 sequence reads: CASSLRQKETQYF. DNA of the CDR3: TGCGCCAGCAGCTTAAGACAGAAAGAGACCCAGTACTTC.

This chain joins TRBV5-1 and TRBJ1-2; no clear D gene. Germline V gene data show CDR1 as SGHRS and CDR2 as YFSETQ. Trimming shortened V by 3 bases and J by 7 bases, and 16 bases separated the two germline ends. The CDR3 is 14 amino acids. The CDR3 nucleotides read TGCGCCAGCAGCTCGAGGAATAGCCCGGGTGGCTACACCTTC. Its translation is CASSSRNSPGGYTF.

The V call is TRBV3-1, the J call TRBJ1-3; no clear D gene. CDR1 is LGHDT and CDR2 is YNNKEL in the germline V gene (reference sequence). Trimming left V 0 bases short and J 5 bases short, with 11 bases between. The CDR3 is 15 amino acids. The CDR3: CASSQDFGSRNTIYF. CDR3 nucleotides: TGTGCCAGCAGCCAAGATTTCGGATCTAGAAACACCATATATTTT.

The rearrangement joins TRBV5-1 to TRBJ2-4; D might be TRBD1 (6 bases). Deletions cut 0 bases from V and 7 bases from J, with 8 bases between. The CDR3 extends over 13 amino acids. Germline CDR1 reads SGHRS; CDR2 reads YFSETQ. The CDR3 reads CASSLDRANIQYF. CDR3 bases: TGCGCCAGCAGCTTGGACAGGGCTAACATTCAGTACTTC.

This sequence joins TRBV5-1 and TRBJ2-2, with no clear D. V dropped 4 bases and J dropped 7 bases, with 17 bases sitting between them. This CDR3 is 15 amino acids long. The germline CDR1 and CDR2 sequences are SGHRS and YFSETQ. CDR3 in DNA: TGCGCCAGCAGCGCGAACCCAGAGTTCGGCGGGGAGCTGTTTTTT. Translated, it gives CASSANPEFGGELFF.

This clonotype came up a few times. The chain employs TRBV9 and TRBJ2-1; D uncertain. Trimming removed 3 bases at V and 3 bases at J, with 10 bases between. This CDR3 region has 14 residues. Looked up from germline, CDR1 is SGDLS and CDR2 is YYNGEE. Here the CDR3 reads CASSEGVLYNEQFF. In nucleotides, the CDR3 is TGTGCCAGCAGCGAAGGCGTCCTCTACAATGAGCAGTTCTTC.

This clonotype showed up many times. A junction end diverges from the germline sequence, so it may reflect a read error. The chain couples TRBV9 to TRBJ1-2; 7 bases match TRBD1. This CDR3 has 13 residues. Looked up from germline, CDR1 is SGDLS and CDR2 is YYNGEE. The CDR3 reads CASSVADRVPTDF. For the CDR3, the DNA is TGTGCCAGCAGCGTAGCCGACAGGGTACCGACTGACTTC.